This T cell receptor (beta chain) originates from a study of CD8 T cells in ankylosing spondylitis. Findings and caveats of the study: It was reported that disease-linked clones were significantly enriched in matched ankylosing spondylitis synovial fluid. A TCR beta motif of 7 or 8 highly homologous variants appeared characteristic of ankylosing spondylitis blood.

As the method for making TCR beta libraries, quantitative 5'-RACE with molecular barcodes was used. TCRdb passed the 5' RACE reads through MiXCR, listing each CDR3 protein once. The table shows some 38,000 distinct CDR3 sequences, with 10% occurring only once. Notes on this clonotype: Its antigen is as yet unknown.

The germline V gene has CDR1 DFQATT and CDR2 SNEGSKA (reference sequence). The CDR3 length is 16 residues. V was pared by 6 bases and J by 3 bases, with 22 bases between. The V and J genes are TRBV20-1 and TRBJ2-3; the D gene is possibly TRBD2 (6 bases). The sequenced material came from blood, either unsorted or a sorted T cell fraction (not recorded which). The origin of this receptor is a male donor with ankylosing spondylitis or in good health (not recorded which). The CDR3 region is CSAAPRAGYRTDTQYF. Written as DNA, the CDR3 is TGCAGTGCAGCCCCTCGGGCGGGATATAGAACAGATACGCAGTATTTT.